The rows below give T cell receptor beta chains drawn from one sample of a study of identical twins. TCRdb re-analysed the 5' RACE reads in MiXCR, keeping a single row per CDR3 protein. The sample shows approximately 590,000 distinct CDR3 sequences, more than 9% of them seen only once. Another study also made use of these data, one on yellow fever vaccine responses in identical twins.

The specimen sequenced was PBMCs. Every receptor here comes from a woman aged 18 to 35 in good health. Each CDR3 is given with its conserved first and last residue. A D gene is named only where the DNA matches it firmly. Some rows have no size entry. The others give once, few or many, or a class for an expanded clone.

d_gene	v_gene	j_gene	abundance	CDR3aa	CDR3nt
.	TRBV7-9	TRBJ2-1	many	CASSLGGLLLYNEQFF	TGTGCCAGCAGCTTAGGGGGACTCTTGCTTTACAATGAGCAGTTCTTC
.	TRBV6-2/TRBV6-3	TRBJ2-7	many	CASSYGLAYEQYF	TGTGCCAGCAGTTACGGCCTAGCCTACGAGCAGTACTTC
.	TRBV5-1	TRBJ2-7	few	CASREPARAVSYEQYF	TGCGCCAGCAGGGAGCCGGCCCGGGCAGTCTCCTACGAGCAGTACTTC
.	TRBV12-3/TRBV12-4	TRBJ2-7	many	CASSEASEQYF	TGTGCCAGCAGCGAGGCAAGCGAGCAGTACTTC
TRBD1	TRBV12-3/TRBV12-4	TRBJ1-1	.	CASSSHRGWTEAFF	TGTGCCAGCAGTTCCCACAGGGGTTGGACTGAAGCTTTCTTT
TRBD1	TRBV7-2	TRBJ2-5	.	CASSLAGTGGQETQYF	TGTGCCAGCAGCCTCGCCGGGACAGGGGGACAAGAGACCCAGTACTTC
.	TRBV5-6	TRBJ2-3	many	CASSFQGADTQYF	TGTGCCAGCAGTTTCCAGGGTGCAGATACGCAGTATTTT
TRBD1	TRBV6-1	TRBJ2-1	many	CASSSAGQAEPYNEQFF	TGTGCCAGCAGCTCCGCCGGACAGGCCGAACCCTACAATGAGCAGTTCTTC
.	TRBV20-1	TRBJ2-7	few	CSAKGRESYEQYF	TGCAGTGCTAAGGGACGGGAATCCTACGAGCAGTACTTC
.	TRBV21-1	TRBJ2-1	many	CASSIKLISGLAGNNEQFF	TGTGCCAGCAGCATAAAGTTGATTAGTGGACTAGCGGGAAACAATGAGCAGTTCTTC
.	TRBV20-1	TRBJ1-2	few	CSASGTEGYGYTF	TGCAGTGCTTCCGGGACTGAGGGCTATGGCTACACCTTC
.	TRBV29-1	TRBJ2-1	many	CSGDQRTGNEQFF	TGCAGCGGCGACCAAAGAACCGGCAATGAGCAGTTCTTC
TRBD1	TRBV2	TRBJ2-5	few	CASRNRTGTETQYF	TGTGCCAGCAGGAACCGGACAGGAACAGAGACCCAGTACTTC
.	TRBV15	TRBJ1-2	few	CATSRGLIYGYTF	TGTGCCACCAGCAGGGGCCTTATCTATGGCTACACCTTC
.	TRBV20-1	TRBJ2-7	.	CSARDLRTYEQYF	TGCAGTGCTAGAGATCTAAGAACCTACGAGCAGTACTTC
.	TRBV4-1	TRBJ2-4	few	CASSHLQGSKNIQYF	TGCGCCAGCAGCCACCTACAGGGCAGCAAAAACATTCAGTACTTC
.	TRBV5-1	TRBJ2-2	few	CASSLAAGGTGELFF	TGCGCCAGCAGCTTGGCGGCCGGAGGCACCGGGGAGCTGTTTTTT
TRBD1	TRBV29-1	TRBJ2-1	.	CSVETGRSYNEQFF	TGCAGCGTTGAGACAGGGCGCTCCTACAATGAGCAGTTCTTC
TRBD1	TRBV5-6	TRBJ2-7	.	CASSLLQGDSYEQYF	TGTGCCAGCAGCTTGTTGCAGGGGGACTCCTACGAGCAGTACTTC
.	TRBV12-3/TRBV12-4	TRBJ2-5	few	CASSLGVSHQETQYF	TGTGCCAGCAGTTTAGGGGTTAGCCACCAAGAGACCCAGTACTTC
TRBD2	TRBV5-1	TRBJ2-5	many	CASSLDPAGGLQETQYF	TGCGCCAGCAGCTTGGATCCAGCGGGGGGCTTACAAGAGACCCAGTACTTC
TRBD2	TRBV12-3/TRBV12-4	TRBJ2-3	.	CASRRSGGASYF	TGTGCCAGCAGACGGAGCGGGGGGGCCTCGTATTTT
.	TRBV7-2	TRBJ1-1	few	CASSLSGGWTEAFF	TGTGCCAGCAGCTTAAGTGGGGGGTGGACTGAAGCTTTCTTT
.	TRBV6-6	TRBJ2-4	many	CASSYGRIQYF	TGTGCCAGCAGTTACGGGAGGATTCAGTACTTC
TRBD2	TRBV10-3	TRBJ2-1	few	CATSGTSGGSDEQFF	TGTGCCACCTCTGGGACTAGCGGGGGCTCCGATGAGCAGTTCTTC
.	TRBV15	TRBJ2-7	many	CATSRVPGSSYEQYF	TGTGCCACCAGCAGAGTCCCGGGGAGCTCCTACGAGCAGTACTTC
TRBD1	TRBV5-6	TRBJ1-3	.	CASSLAGQENTIYF	TGTGCCAGCAGCTTGGCGGGACAGGAAAACACCATATATTTT
.	TRBV13	TRBJ2-2	few	CASSALETGTTGELFF	TGTGCCAGCAGCGCCCTGGAGACAGGGACTACCGGGGAGCTGTTTTTT
.	TRBV7-2	TRBJ2-3	few	CASSAYRVPSTDTQYF	TGTGCCAGCAGCGCCTACAGGGTTCCTAGCACAGATACGCAGTATTTT
.	TRBV28	TRBJ2-5	few	CASRDLLETQYF	TGTGCCAGCAGGGACCTCTTAGAGACCCAGTACTTC
TRBD1	TRBV27	TRBJ2-1	many	CATRGGGRYNEQFF	TGTGCCACTCGAGGGGGCGGCCGCTACAATGAGCAGTTCTTC
TRBD1	TRBV6-5	TRBJ1-5	few	CASSFKQGANQPQHF	TGTGCCAGCAGTTTCAAACAGGGGGCAAACCAGCCCCAGCATTTT
TRBD1	TRBV20-1	TRBJ1-6	few	CSARGTGNSYNSPLHF	TGCAGTGCTAGAGGGACAGGGAACTCCTATAATTCACCCCTCCACTTT